The sequence of this T cell receptor beta chain was determined in a study of blood T cell repertoires in COVID-19. Background on the study: The samples span acute and convalescent COVID-19 from the United States, Italy and Spain. Nucleic acid was either cDNA or gDNA, and it came from T cells, B-cell-depleted T cells, or PBMCs.

V lost 7 bases, J lost 5 bases, and 6 bases stayed unmatched. The CDR3 loop spans 13 amino acids. As processed by the authors: Amplification of reference gene primers provided the estimated nucleated cell counts. The data were produced by immunoSEQ multiplex PCR, yet TCRdb's version contains in-frame clones alone and is incomplete. That table gives V, J and clone size, and the DNA gave D and trimming. The sample consists of some 110,000 clones, roughly 88% of them appearing once. Sequencing used peripheral blood. The chain couples TRBV12-3 or TRBV12-4 to TRBJ2-5; 8 bases map to TRBD2. The TCR sequence derives from a woman in her sixties or seventies with acute or convalescent COVID-19. The CDR3 region is CASILRGGETQYF. Written as DNA, the CDR3 is TGTGCCAGCATCCTCCGCGGGGGGGAGACCCAGTACTTC.